This paragraph reports one TCR beta chain. This specimen includes other DNA sequences encoding the same CDR3. This sample was included in a study of STAT5B mutations in CD4+ large granular lymphocyte leukemia. This CDR3 contains 15 residues. Trimming took 6 bases from V and 0 from J, leaving 15 bases between them. Germline-derived CDR1 and CDR2 are MNHEY and SVGAGI. Buffy coats from healthy blood donors served as controls. Repertoires were generated with immunoSEQ multiplex PCR, while TCRdb's copy carries only in-frame clones and drops some. In the table there are more than 30,000 clones, 70% to 90% of which are singletons.

The genes are TRBV6-5 and TRBJ2-7; D is possibly TRBD1 (6 bases). The source is a human donor in good health. The sample was CD4+ T cells from blood buffy coats. In nucleotides, the CDR3 is TGTGCCAGCAGGCGAGGGGACACCGGCTCCTACGAGCAGTACTTC. Translated: CASRRGDTGSYEQYF.